These 20 T cell receptor beta chains share one sample of origin, sequenced in a study of blood T cell repertoires in COVID-19. Sequencing was performed with immunoSEQ multiplex PCR; in TCRdb, only in-frame clones are kept and a portion is missing. The sample has a few hundred thousand clones, around 90% seen once. Input material: peripheral blood. The receptors here all came from a woman between 50 and 59 years old with COVID-19, enrolled during active disease.

The chain combines TRBV19 with TRBJ2-7, with 16 positions matching TRBD2. V shed 4 bases, J shed 4 bases, and the junction held 19 bases outside the gene matches. The V gene's germline CDR1 is LNHDA and CDR2 SQIVND (reference sequence). CDR3 length: 21 residues. The CDR3 protein is CASSTRTGTSGRAHGVYEQYF. In DNA, the CDR3 is TGTGCCAGTAGTACCCGTACCGGGACTAGCGGGAGGGCCCACGGTGTTTACGAGCAGTACTTC.

The gene calls are TRBV2 and TRBJ2-2, with D unclear. The germline CDR1 and CDR2 sequences are SNHLY and FYNNEI. The ends were cut back, 7 bases at V and 4 bases at J, with 13 bases in the middle. The CDR3 spans 14 residues. CDR3 residues: CASKLAVPTGELFF. The DNA of the CDR3 is TGTGCCAGCAAGTTGGCGGTGCCCACCGGGGAGCTGTTTTTT.

The chain joins TRBV20-1 to TRBJ1-2; D remains unclear. CDR1 DFQATT and CDR2 SNEGSKA come from the germline V gene (reference sequence). The CDR3 is 13 residues long. The V end was cut by 3 bases, the J end by 4 bases, with 12 bases between. In DNA, the CDR3 is TGCAGTGCTAGTAATCGAGGGATCTATGGCTACACCTTC. Amino acids: CSASNRGIYGYTF.

The chain uses TRBV15 and TRBJ1-1, with D unresolved. There are 12 residues in the CDR3. V was clipped by 3 bases and J by 7 bases, with 9 bases between them. Germline loops: CDR1 LNHNV, CDR2 YYDKDF (reference sequence). In DNA form, the CDR3 reads TGTGCCACCAGCAGGGTGGGGAGTGAAGCTTTCTTT. Its protein is CATSRVGSEAFF.

The chain links TRBV5-4 to TRBJ2-3, with TRBD2 as a possible D gene (5 bases). The CDR3 runs 15 residues. With 1 base removed from V and 3 bases from J, the gap between germline ends came to 12 bases. Per germline, CDR1 SGHNT and CDR2 YYREEE (reference sequence). In DNA form, the CDR3 reads TGTGCCAGCAGCTTGAGCGGCAGTGAGACAGATACGCAGTATTTT. Translating it yields CASSLSGSETDTQYF.

The genes are TRBV3-1 (or the pseudogene TRBV3-2) and TRBJ1-2; unclear D gene. The CDR3 contains 12 residues. V was trimmed by 3 bases and J by 7 bases, leaving 9 bases between them. Germline V lookup: CDR1 LGHDT, CDR2 YNNKEL (reference sequence). The CDR3 is CASSQWGAGYTF. CDR3 bases: TGTGCCAGCAGCCAGTGGGGAGCTGGCTACACCTTC.

J is TRBJ1-1 and V is TRBV7-8, with TRBD1 identical over 8 bases. From germline, CDR1 is SGHVS and CDR2 FQNEAQ. The CDR3 loop spans 15 amino acids. With V trimmed by 3 bases and J by 4 bases, 7 bases remained unmatched. For the CDR3, the DNA is TGTGCCAGCAGCTTTAGTCCAACAGGGGGCACTGAAGCTTTCTTT. The encoded protein is CASSFSPTGGTEAFF.

V gene TRBV7-2 combines with J gene TRBJ2-7; 7 bases agree with TRBD2. V trimming: 5 bases; J trimming: 3 bases; junction bases outside the gene matches: 16. The CDR3 totals 17 residues. Looked up from germline, CDR1 is SGHTA and CDR2 is FQGNSA. The DNA for the CDR3 is TGTGCCAGCAGCCTCAGTGCGCCGGGATGGGGGGGCTACGAGCAGTACTTC. Amino acid sequence: CASSLSAPGWGGYEQYF.

The chain carries TRBV25-1 and TRBJ2-7, with 9 bases identical to TRBD1. V gave up 1 base and J gave up 2 bases; unmatched junction bases: 3. The CDR3 runs to 15 residues. Germline CDR1 and CDR2: MGHDK and SYGVNS. The CDR3 DNA reads TGTGCCAGCAGTGAATTGGGACAGGGAACCTACGAGCAGTACTTC. Amino acid sequence: CASSELGQGTYEQYF.

The chain combines TRBV7-9 with TRBJ2-5, with 8 positions matching TRBD2. The CDR3 length is 18 residues. The V segment lost 5 bases and the J segment 5 bases; nucleotides outside the gene matches: 19. CDR1 and CDR2 from the germline V gene are SEHNR and FQNEAQ (reference sequence). CDR3 loop: CASSRPTSGLRVWETQYF. The CDR3 bases are TGTGCCAGCAGCCGTCCCACTAGCGGCCTCCGGGTCTGGGAGACCCAGTACTTC.

The CDR3 DNA reads TGTGCCAGCAGCCAGCGGCGGGATAACTATGGCTACACCTTC. This codes for CASSQRRDNYGYTF. The chain uses TRBV2 and TRBJ1-2; D not certain. Per the germline V gene, CDR1 is SNHLY and CDR2 is FYNNEI. The CDR3 runs to 14 residues. Trimming stripped 6 bases from V and 1 base from J, with 12 bases between.

This clone was observed once. This chain uses TRBV10-2 with TRBJ2-1; 9 positions match TRBD2. The CDR3 consists of 15 residues. Germline V lookup: CDR1 WSHSY, CDR2 SAAADI. Trimming cost V 4 bases and J 8 bases; bases outside gene matches: 9. The CDR3, as DNA: TGCGCCAGCAGTGGATCCCTAGCGGGATATGATGAGCAGTTCTTC. Amino acids: CASSGSLAGYDEQFF.

The J gene is TRBJ1-5, the V gene TRBV30; 7 nucleotides agree with TRBD1. Trimming at V came to 0 bases and at J to 7 bases, leaving 6 bases not matched to a gene. The V gene's germline CDR1 is GTSNPN and CDR2 SVGIG (reference sequence). The CDR3 has 14 amino acids. The CDR3 loop is CAWSVSAGGQPQHF. The CDR3 DNA sequence: TGTGCCTGGAGTGTAAGTGCAGGGGGGCAGCCCCAGCATTTT.

This chain links TRBV18 with TRBJ1-3; D call uncertain. The CDR3 spans 14 residues. V lost 5 bases, J lost 0 bases, and 8 bases lay in between. Germline-derived CDR1 and CDR2 are KGHSH and LQKENI. The CDR3, as DNA: TGTGCCAGCTCATTTTCAGACTCTGGAAACACCATATATTTT. Protein: CASSFSDSGNTIYF.

As regards this clone: The sample has other DNA sequences that encode this CDR3 too. The J gene is TRBJ2-7, the V gene TRBV5-6; D not certain. V was shortened by 1 base and J by 1 base, with 9 bases between the two germline ends. In germline, CDR1 is SGHDT, CDR2 YYEEEE. This CDR3 is built from 14 residues. The CDR3 coding sequence is TGTGCCAGCAGCTTGTCCGGCAGGTCCTACGAGCAGTACTTC. It is translated as CASSLSGRSYEQYF.

This rearrangement joins TRBV7-2 to TRBJ2-3, with TRBD2 matching over 10 bases. V was clipped by 1 base and J by 4 bases; unmatched bases: 11. The CDR3 has 18 amino acids. Germline CDR1 and CDR2: SGHTA and FQGNSA. The CDR3 nucleotides read TGTGCCAGCAGCTTAGAGAGAGCTAGCGGGAGTCGGGCAGATACGCAGTATTTT. Protein product: CASSLERASGSRADTQYF. Using reference TRBV7-2 and TRBJ2-3 for the parts outside the CDR3, the full variable domain is GAGVSQSPSNKVTEKGKDVELRCDPISGHTALYWYRQSLGQGLEFLIYFQGNSAPDKSGLPSDRFSAERTGGSVSTLTIQRTQQEDSAVYLCASSLERASGSRADTQYFGPGTRLTVL.

The CDR3 sequence: CASSFGGANYGYTF. CDR3 DNA sequence: TGTGCCAGCAGCTTCGGGGGGGCTAACTATGGCTACACCTTC. The chain has TRBV7-2 and TRBJ1-2, with D tentatively TRBD1 (5 bases). The CDR3 is 14 residues long. CDR1 is SGHTA and CDR2 is FQGNSA in the germline V gene. Trimming removed 3 bases at V and 0 bases at J, with 8 bases between.

This clone was counted once. The chain carries TRBV7-9 and TRBJ1-2, with unresolved D. The CDR3 is 14 amino acids. Trimming stripped 3 bases from V and 0 bases from J, with 8 bases between. CDR1 and CDR2 (germline): SEHNR, FQNEAQ (reference sequence). DNA for the CDR3: TGTGCCAGCAGCTTCGGGGAGACTAACTATGGCTACACCTTC. It translates to CASSFGETNYGYTF. Complete variable domain (other parts from reference TRBV7-9 and TRBJ1-2): DTGVSQNPRHKITKRGQNVTFRCDPISEHNRLYWYRQTLGQGPEFLTYFQNEAQLEKSRLLSDRFSAERPKGSFSTLEIQRTEQGDSAMYLCASSFGETNYGYTFGSGTRLTVV.

The J gene is TRBJ2-7, the V gene TRBV27, with 10 bases aligning to TRBD1. This CDR3 contains 13 residues. The junction had 3 bases not matched to a gene; V was cut back by 6 bases and J by 4 bases. Germline CDR1 reads MNHEY; CDR2 reads SMNVEV (reference sequence). The CDR3 reads CASRRQGAYEQYF. The CDR3 DNA sequence: TGTGCCAGCAGACGACAGGGGGCTTACGAGCAGTACTTC.

The chain couples TRBV5-1 to TRBJ1-5; D remains unclear. CDR1 is SGHRS and CDR2 is YFSETQ in the germline V gene. Trimming pared 0 bases from V and 4 bases from J, leaving 11 bases between. The CDR3 runs 15 residues. The CDR3 region is CASSLGGVMNQPQHF. In nucleotides, the CDR3 is TGCGCCAGCAGCTTGGGCGGAGTTATGAATCAGCCCCAGCATTTT.